Below are 17 T cell receptor beta chains sequenced from a single sample in a study of blood T cell repertoires in COVID-19. Method: immunoSEQ multiplex PCR; TCRdb's copy keeps in-frame clones and lacks some. The profile shows some 83,000 clones, around 83% of them singletons. Sample: peripheral blood. The receptor source for this set is a middle-aged man with acute or convalescent COVID-19.

The chain combines TRBV2 with TRBJ1-5; TRBD1 matches at 7 bases. Germline loops: CDR1 SNHLY, CDR2 FYNNEI. This CDR3 contains 13 residues. V dropped 7 bases and J dropped 5; count of bases not matched to a gene: 5. For the CDR3, the DNA is TGTGCCAGCACTACAGGGGATCATCAGCCCCAGCATTTT. This gives the protein CASTTGDHQPQHF.

The rearrangement uses TRBV6-5 and TRBJ2-7; D is unclear. Trimming pared 10 bases from V and 3 bases from J, leaving 10 bases between. This CDR3 has 11 residues. Germline lookup yields CDR1 MNHEY and CDR2 SVGAGI. The CDR3 is CATAENYEQYF. DNA of the CDR3: TGTGCCACTGCGGAGAACTACGAGCAGTACTTC.

This clone was detected only a few times. The chain links TRBV5-1 to TRBJ2-2; D is unresolved. V gave up 0 bases and J gave up 6 bases, with 3 bases separating them. This CDR3 spans 12 amino acids. Germline loops: CDR1 SGHRS, CDR2 YFSETQ. The CDR3 loop is CASSLAAGELFF. CDR3 coding DNA: TGCGCCAGCAGCTTGGCCGCCGGGGAGCTGTTTTTT.

The rearrangement links TRBV7-8 to TRBJ2-3; TRBD1 might be the D (7 bases). The V end was cut by 5 bases, the J end by 0 bases, with 24 bases between. The CDR3 totals 19 residues. The V gene's germline CDR1 is SGHVS and CDR2 FQNEAQ. The CDR3 is CASSRDRDSEGASTDTQYF. Here the CDR3 DNA reads TGTGCCAGCAGCCGAGACCGGGACTCCGAGGGGGCTAGCACAGATACGCAGTATTTT.

In DNA, the CDR3 is TGTGCCAGCAGCTTCGAAGCCCCCCCCGGGGATACGCAGTATTTT. Its protein product is CASSFEAPPGDTQYF. V is TRBV7-7 and J is TRBJ2-3; D unresolved. V was clipped by 3 bases and J by 6 bases, with 16 bases between them. From germline, CDR1 is SSHAT and CDR2 FNYEAQ (reference sequence). The CDR3 runs 15 residues.

This rearrangement joins TRBV11-1 to TRBJ2-7; 8 nucleotides line up with TRBD1. The CDR3 loop spans 14 amino acids. V lost 2 bases and J lost 2; bases outside the gene matches: 2. From germline, CDR1 is SGHAT and CDR2 FQDESV (reference sequence). CDR3 DNA: TGTGCCAGCAGCTTACGGGACAGGCCCTACGAGCAGTACTTC. Encoded protein: CASSLRDRPYEQYF.

The V and J genes are TRBV5-6 and TRBJ2-1; 7 nucleotides agree with TRBD2. Looked up from germline, CDR1 is SGHDT and CDR2 is YYEEEE. The CDR3 loop spans 12 amino acids. V lost 2 bases and J lost 15; bases outside the gene matches: 8. CDR3 DNA: TGTGCCAGCAGCTTTGGGCGGGGGAGGACGTTCTTC. Translating it yields CASSFGRGRTFF.

The chain has TRBV12-3 or TRBV12-4 and TRBJ1-2; D remains unclear. Trimming removed 4 bases from V and 3 bases from J, with 6 bases in between. The CDR3 has 12 residues. CDR3 sequence reads: CASSSGYYGYTF. In nucleotides, the CDR3 is TGTGCCAGCAGTTCAGGTTACTATGGCTACACCTTC.

V and J are TRBV25-1 and TRBJ1-2; the match to TRBD1 covers 7 bases. After removal of 4 bases from V and 8 bases from J, the junction contained 7 bases not matched to a gene. Germline CDR1 reads MGHDK; CDR2 reads SYGVNS. This CDR3 region has 13 residues. The CDR3 spells CASSGDSLSGYTF. In DNA form, the CDR3 reads TGTGCCAGCAGTGGGGACAGCCTTTCGGGCTACACCTTC.

The chain is built from TRBV10-3 and TRBJ1-2; 8 positions agree with TRBD1. CDR1 and CDR2 from the germline V gene are ENHRY and SYGVKD. This CDR3 is built from 17 residues. V was pared by 1 base and J by 7 bases, with 14 bases of the junction left unmatched. CDR3 nucleotide sequence: TGTGCCATCAGTGAGTTCCCCCTGGACAGGGATGTTTCTGGCTACACCTTC. It translates to CAISEFPLDRDVSGYTF.

Of note for this clone: This sample also contains other DNA sequences that code for the same CDR3. The J gene is TRBJ2-3, the V gene TRBV7-2; a weak D match, TRBD2 (5 bases). The V gene lost 3 bases and the J gene lost 3 bases, with 7 bases spanning the gap. The CDR3 consists of 13 residues. The germline CDR1 and CDR2 sequences are SGHTA and FQGNSA. The CDR3 bases are TGTGCCAGCAGCTTTAGAGGGACAGATACGCAGTATTTT. Translated: CASSFRGTDTQYF.

CDR3: CASSPRNGANVLTF. The CDR3, as DNA: TGTGCCAGCAGCCCCCGTAATGGGGCCAACGTCCTGACTTTC. The chain has TRBV7-2 and TRBJ2-6; D is unresolved. Germline CDR1 is SGHTA and CDR2 is FQGNSA. Trimming removed 5 bases at V and 3 bases at J, with 8 bases between. The CDR3 has 14 amino acids. Complete variable domain (other parts from reference TRBV7-2 and TRBJ2-6): GAGVSQSPSNKVTEKGKDVELRCDPISGHTALYWYRQSLGQGLEFLIYFQGNSAPDKSGLPSDRFSAERTGGSVSTLTIQRTQQEDSAVYLCASSPRNGANVLTFGAGSRLTVL.

This chain joins TRBV18 and TRBJ2-7; D gene uncertain. V was shortened by 6 bases and J by 0 bases, with 12 bases between the two germline ends. The CDR3 consists of 14 residues. Germline CDR1 KGHSH, CDR2 LQKENI. The chain's CDR3 is CASSQAGFSYEQYF. The DNA for the CDR3 is TGTGCCAGCTCTCAGGCAGGTTTCTCCTACGAGCAGTACTTC.

This clone was seen only a few times. The CDR3: CATSKTESYGYTF. The CDR3 region has the DNA TGTGCCACCAGTAAGACAGAAAGCTATGGCTACACCTTC. J is TRBJ1-2 and V is TRBV24-1, with a possible D match to TRBD1 (5 bases). There are 13 residues in the CDR3. Germline CDR1 reads KGHDR; CDR2 reads SFDVKD. V gave up 6 bases and J gave up 4 bases, with 11 bases separating them.

The genes are TRBV28 and TRBJ1-6; 9 nucleotides align to TRBD1. CDR1 is MDHEN, CDR2 SYDVKM, per germline. This CDR3 is built from 14 residues. With V trimmed by 6 bases and J by 8 bases, 5 bases remained unmatched. The CDR3 reads CASRPRDRDSPLHF. DNA of the CDR3: TGTGCCAGCAGGCCCCGGGACAGGGATTCACCCCTCCACTTT.

J is TRBJ2-3 and V is TRBV7-2; 13 bases are shared with TRBD2. The J segment lost 2 bases and the V segment lost 4 bases, leaving 6 bases of the junction unmatched. Germline V gene lookup returns CDR1 SGHTA and CDR2 FQGNSA. The CDR3 runs 17 residues. CDR3 nucleotides: TGTGCCAGCAGCTCCCGACTAGCGGGGGGATACACAGATACGCAGTATTTT. This codes for CASSSRLAGGYTDTQYF.

The rearrangement uses TRBV5-1 and TRBJ2-7, with D perhaps matching TRBD2 (7 bases). The germline V gene encodes CDR1 SGHRS and CDR2 YFSETQ. The V and J ends lost 7 bases and 6 bases respectively, with 23 bases between them. The CDR3 runs 15 residues. The CDR3 nucleotides are TGCGCCAGCGGGACTTCACAGGGAGGGGCCGGCGAGCAGTACTTC. Amino acids: CASGTSQGGAGEQYF.